The clone carrying this TCR beta chain has just a few counts. Its antigen is not identified. The sample comes from a study of T cells after yellow fever vaccination. Looking at the study overall: Researchers used SMART-Seq v4 Ultra Low Input to prepare fractions that had low cell numbers.

Trimming removed 6 bases from V and 8 bases from J; junction bases left unmatched: 15. Germline CDR1 and CDR2: DFQATT and SNEGSKA (reference sequence). The CDR3 runs 15 residues. A universal primer site and UMIs were added as TCR cDNA was made by 5'RACE template switching. TCRdb passed the 5' RACE reads through MiXCR, listing each CDR3 protein once. The sample yields hundreds of thousands of distinct CDR3 sequences, about 13% seen once. The study's findings and limits: High-abundance clonotypes from the bulk population could contaminate FACS-sorted repertoires. Among all clonotypes, a small share was observed in both CD4 and CD8 compartments.

The TCR was taken from a man aged 25 to 40 who received the YFV17D yellow fever vaccine. The source was PBMCs, collected on the day of the yellow fever booster vaccination. This chain uses TRBV20-1 with TRBJ2-1; 8 nucleotides line up with TRBD2. In nucleotides, the CDR3 is TGCAGTGCACTCGGGAGGGCCAATCCTAACGATGAGCAGTTCTTC. Its translation: CSALGRANPNDEQFF.